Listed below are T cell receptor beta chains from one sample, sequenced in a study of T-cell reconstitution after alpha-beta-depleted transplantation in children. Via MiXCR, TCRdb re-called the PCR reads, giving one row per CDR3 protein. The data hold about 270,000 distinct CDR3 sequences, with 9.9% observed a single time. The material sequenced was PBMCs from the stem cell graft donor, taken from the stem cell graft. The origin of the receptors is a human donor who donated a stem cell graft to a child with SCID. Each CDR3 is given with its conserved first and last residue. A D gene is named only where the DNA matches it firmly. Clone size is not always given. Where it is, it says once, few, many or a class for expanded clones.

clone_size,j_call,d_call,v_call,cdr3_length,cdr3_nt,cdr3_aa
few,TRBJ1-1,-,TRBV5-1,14,TGCGCCAGCAGTCTCTCAGGCATGAACACTGAAGCTTTCTTT,CASSLSGMNTEAFF
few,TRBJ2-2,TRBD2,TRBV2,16,TGTGCCAGCAGTGGTTTGGGGGGGGATAACACCGGGGAGCTGTTTTTT,CASSGLGGDNTGELFF
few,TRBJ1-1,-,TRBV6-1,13,TGTGCCAGCAGTGAAACTAAGGACTCGGGCTCATTCTTT,CASSETKDSGSFF
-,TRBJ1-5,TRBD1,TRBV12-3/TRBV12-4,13,TGTGCCAGCAGACCAACAGGGGATCAGCCCCAGCATTTT,CASRPTGDQPQHF
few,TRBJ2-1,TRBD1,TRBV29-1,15,TGCAGCGTTGATGCTCCGGGACAGGCGAACAATGAGCAGTTCTTC,CSVDAPGQANNEQFF
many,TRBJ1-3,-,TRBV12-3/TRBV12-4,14,TGTGCCAGCAGGATGGGGAGCTCTGGAAACACCATATATTTT,CASRMGSSGNTIYF
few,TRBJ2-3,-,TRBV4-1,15,TGCGCCAGCAGCCAAATCATAGGGTACGGAGATACGCAGTATTTT,CASSQIIGYGDTQYF
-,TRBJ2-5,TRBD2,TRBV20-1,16,TGCTGTGCTAGGCCTAGCGGGGGGGCGTGGCAAGAGACCCAGTACTTC,CCARPSGGAWQETQYF
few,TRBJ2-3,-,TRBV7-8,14,TGTGCCAGCACCGAACGACAGTCCACAGATACGCAGTATTTT,CASTERQSTDTQYF
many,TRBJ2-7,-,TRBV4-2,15,TGTGCCAGCAGCCAAGATCGGGAATCTTCCTACGAGCAGTACTTC,CASSQDRESSYEQYF
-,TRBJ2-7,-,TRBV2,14,TGTGCCAGCAGGAGGGACGGACTCTCCTACGAGCAGTACTTC,CASRRDGLSYEQYF
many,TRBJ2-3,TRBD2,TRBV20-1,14,TGCAGTGCTAGAGATGGGACTAACACAGATACGCAGTATTTT,CSARDGTNTDTQYF
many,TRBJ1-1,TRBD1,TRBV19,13,TGTGCCAGTAGAACGACAGGGGGGACTGAAGCTTTCTTT,CASRTTGGTEAFF
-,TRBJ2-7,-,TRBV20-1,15,TGCAGTGCTAGAGAAAGAGGCAGGGCGCCCTACGAGCAGTACTTC,CSARERGRAPYEQYF
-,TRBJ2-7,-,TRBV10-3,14,TGTGCCATCAGTATCCTCGGGGGCGACTACGAGCAGTACTTC,CAISILGGDYEQYF
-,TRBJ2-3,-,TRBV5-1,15,TGCGCCAGCAGCTTGGCCCCTGCTAGCACAGATACGCAGTATTTT,CASSLAPASTDTQYF
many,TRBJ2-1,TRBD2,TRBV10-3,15,TGTGCCATCAGTGATAGCGGGGGGGCCCCCAGAGAGCAGTTCTTC,CAISDSGGAPREQFF
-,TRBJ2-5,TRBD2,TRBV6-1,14,TGTGCCACTCGGACTAGCGGGGGGCAAGAGACCCAGTACTTC,CATRTSGGQETQYF
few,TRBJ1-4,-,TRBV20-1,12,TGCAGTTCCAGACGGACGGAAGAAAAACTGTTTTTT,CSSRRTEEKLFF
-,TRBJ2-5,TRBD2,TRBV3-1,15,TGTGCCAGCAGCCAAGCAGCTAGCGGGGCAGAGACCCAGTACTTC,CASSQAASGAETQYF
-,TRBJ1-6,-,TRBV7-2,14,TGTGCCAGCACCCCCAGGGCCAATAATTCACCCCTCCACTTT,CASTPRANNSPLHF
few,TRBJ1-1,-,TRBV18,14,TGTGCCAGCTCACCGCCAGGGGTTGGACTTGAAGCTTTCTTT,CASSPPGVGLEAFF
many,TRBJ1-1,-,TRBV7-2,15,TGTGCCAGCAGCTTGGGGGGAGTCATGAACACTGAAGCTTTCTTT,CASSLGGVMNTEAFF
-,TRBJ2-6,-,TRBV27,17,TGTGCCAGCAGTTTGGCGGGGTCAGCAACTGGGGCCAACGTCCTGACTTTC,CASSLAGSATGANVLTF
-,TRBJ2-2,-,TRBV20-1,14,TGCAGTGCTACCCGGGACAAGAACACCGGGGAGCTGTTTTTT,CSATRDKNTGELFF
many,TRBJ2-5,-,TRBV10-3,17,TGTGCCATCAGGGCCCCTACCCCACAGGAGCCACAAGAGACCCAGTACTTC,CAIRAPTPQEPQETQYF
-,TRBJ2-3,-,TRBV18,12,TGTGCCAGCACGACACGGACAGATACGCAGTATTTT,CASTTRTDTQYF